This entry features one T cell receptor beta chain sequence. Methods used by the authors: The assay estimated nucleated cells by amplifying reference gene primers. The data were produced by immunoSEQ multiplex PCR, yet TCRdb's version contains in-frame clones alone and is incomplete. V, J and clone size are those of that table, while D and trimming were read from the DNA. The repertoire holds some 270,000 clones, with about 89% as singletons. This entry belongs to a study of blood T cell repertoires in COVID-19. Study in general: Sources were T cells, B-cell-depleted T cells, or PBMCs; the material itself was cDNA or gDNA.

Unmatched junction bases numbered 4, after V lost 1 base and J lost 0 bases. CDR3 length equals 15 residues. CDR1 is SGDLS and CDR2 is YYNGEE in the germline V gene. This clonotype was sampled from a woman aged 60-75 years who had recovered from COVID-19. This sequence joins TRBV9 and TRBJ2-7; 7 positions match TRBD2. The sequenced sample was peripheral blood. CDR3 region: CASSVSGTDSYEQYF. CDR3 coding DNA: TGTGCCAGCAGCGTAAGCGGGACGGACTCCTACGAGCAGTACTTC. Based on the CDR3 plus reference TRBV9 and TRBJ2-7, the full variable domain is DSGVTQTPKHLITATGQRVTLRCSPRSGDLSVYWYQQSLDQGLQFLIQYYNGEERAKGNILERFSAQQFPDLHSELNLSSLELGDSALYFCASSVSGTDSYEQYFGPGTRLTVT.